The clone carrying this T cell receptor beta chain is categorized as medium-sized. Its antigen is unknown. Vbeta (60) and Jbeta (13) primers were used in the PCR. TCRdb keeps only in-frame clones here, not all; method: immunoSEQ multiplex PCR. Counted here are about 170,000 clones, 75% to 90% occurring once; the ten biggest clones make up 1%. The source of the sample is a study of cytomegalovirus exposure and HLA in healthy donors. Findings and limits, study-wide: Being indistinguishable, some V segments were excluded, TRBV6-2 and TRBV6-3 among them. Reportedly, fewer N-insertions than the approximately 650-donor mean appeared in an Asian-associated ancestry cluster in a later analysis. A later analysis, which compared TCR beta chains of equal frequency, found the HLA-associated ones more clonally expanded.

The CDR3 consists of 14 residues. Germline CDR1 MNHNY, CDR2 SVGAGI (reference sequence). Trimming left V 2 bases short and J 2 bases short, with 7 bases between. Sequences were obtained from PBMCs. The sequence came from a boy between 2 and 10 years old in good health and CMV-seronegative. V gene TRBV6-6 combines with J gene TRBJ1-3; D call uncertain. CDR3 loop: CASSYLTAGNTIYF. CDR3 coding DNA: TGTGCCAGCAGTTACCTTACGGCTGGAAACACCATATATTTT.